The following is a TCR beta chain sequence with its context. As yet, its antigen is unknown. The sample is drawn from a study of glioma-infiltrating T cells after dendritic cell vaccination. Study as a whole: Three intradermal dendritic cell vaccine injections were given every two weeks.

Findings and limits, study-wide: No direct clonality-survival link was found; a diverse polyclonal response may matter.

Germline lookup yields CDR1 SGHDT and CDR2 YYEEEE. This CDR3 comprises 16 residues. Trimming at V came to 1 base and at J to 5 bases, leaving 5 bases not matched to a gene. Time point described: after dendritic cell vaccination, including at tumor progression/relapse. The primer mix had 60 V beta and 13 J beta primers. The repertoire was sequenced with immunoSEQ multiplex PCR; TCRdb's copy has only in-frame clones and lacks some. Among 55,000 to 75,000 clones listed, around 85% were seen once. The chain combines TRBV5-6 with TRBJ2-2, with 10 bases that match TRBD2. This receptor was obtained from a human donor with glioblastoma. The sequencing here drew on blood, taken after dendritic cell vaccination. For the CDR3, the DNA is TGTGCCAGCAGCTTGCTAGCGGGGGCTCCAACCGGGGAGCTGTTTTTT. Translated, it gives CASSLLAGAPTGELFF.